The rows below give T cell receptor beta chains drawn from one sample of a study of shared clonotypes between healthy human individuals. Data came from immunoSEQ multiplex PCR; TCRdb stores just in-frame clones and leaves some out. The sample comprises over a million clones, under 80% of which are singletons, and about 1.5% rests with the top ten. The sequencing sample was made of memory CD4+ T cells sorted from blood. Every receptor here comes from a man aged 18-30 years in good health. The CDR3 runs from the conserved cysteine through the conserved F or W. The D gene is left open where the match is weak. Rows may omit the clone size; those that give it use once, few, many or a size class.

>-|TRBJ2-5|TRBV5-1|TRBD2
CASSLGSGQETQYF
TGCGCCAGCAGCTTGGGTAGCGGGCAAGAGACCCAGTACTTC
>-|TRBJ2-1|TRBV5-1|-
CASSLVASGPYNEQFF
TGCGCCAGCAGCTTGGTAGCCAGCGGGCCCTACAATGAGCAGTTCTTC
>-|TRBJ2-7|TRBV2|TRBD1
CASSNPGTGAYEQYF
TGTGCCAGCAGCAACCCCGGGACAGGAGCCTACGAGCAGTACTTC
>-|TRBJ2-7|TRBV5-6|TRBD1
CASSSRQGPYEQYF
TGTGCCAGCAGTTCGAGACAGGGACCCTACGAGCAGTACTTC
>-|TRBJ2-3|TRBV4-1|-
CASSPLIGQGTDTQYF
TGCGCCAGCAGCCCACTAATAGGCCAGGGCACAGATACGCAGTATTTT
>-|TRBJ1-4|TRBV6-6|TRBD1
CASSDPGGGKLFF
TGTGCCAGCAGCGATCCAGGGGGCGGAAAACTGTTTTTT
>many|TRBJ1-2|TRBV18|-
CASSPSGMDNYGYTF
TGTGCCAGCTCACCGAGCGGGATGGATAACTATGGCTACACCTTC
>-|TRBJ2-2|TRBV5-1|TRBD1
CASSPDRGTGELFF
TGCGCCAGCAGCCCCGACAGGGGAACCGGGGAGCTGTTTTTT
>-|TRBJ2-1|TRBV2|-
CASSEFGAPDINEQFF
TGTGCCAGCAGTGAATTCGGGGCCCCCGATATCAATGAGCAGTTCTTC
>few|TRBJ1-1|TRBV28|-
CASKRQGSEAFF
TGTGCCAGCAAACGGCAGGGTTCTGAAGCTTTCTTT
>-|TRBJ2-3|TRBV10-3|-
CAISQGFTDTQYF
TGTGCCATCAGTCAGGGCTTTACAGATACGCAGTATTTT
>-|TRBJ1-1|TRBV5-6|-
CASSLFTQKAFF
TGTGCCAGCAGCTTGTTCACCCAGAAAGCTTTCTTT
>-|TRBJ2-3|TRBV5-6|TRBD2
CASTEKLAPSTDTQYF
TGTGCCAGCACCGAAAAACTAGCGCCGAGCACAGATACGCAGTATTTT
>once|TRBJ2-7|TRBV18|-
CASSPGRHLEQYF
TGTGCCAGCTCACCGGGGCGCCATCTCGAGCAGTACTTC
>-|TRBJ1-1|TRBV10-1|-
CASSESGSTEAFF
TGCGCCAGCAGTGAGTCAGGGAGCACTGAAGCTTTCTTT
>few|TRBJ2-3|TRBV6-1|TRBD2
CASTSGRATDTQYF
TGTGCCAGCACTAGCGGGAGGGCCACAGATACGCAGTATTTT
>once|TRBJ2-2|TRBV30|-
CACGRTPNTGELFF
TGTGCCTGCGGACGGACGCCGAACACCGGGGAGCTGTTTTTT
>few|TRBJ1-4|TRBV7-9|TRBD1
CASSSGQGGEKLFF
TGTGCCAGCAGCTCAGGACAGGGGGGTGAAAAACTGTTTTTT
>-|TRBJ1-1|TRBV6-1|TRBD1
CASSVDIDRVAEAFF
TGTGCCAGCAGTGTTGATATCGACAGGGTCGCTGAAGCTTTCTTT
>-|TRBJ2-5|TRBV11-3|-
CASSLGSGGIETQYF
TGTGCCAGCAGCTTAGGTTCTGGGGGGATCGAGACCCAGTACTTC
>-|TRBJ1-1|TRBV15|-
CATSSKLGQNTEAFF
TGTGCCACCAGCAGCAAATTGGGACAGAACACTGAAGCTTTCTTT
>-|TRBJ2-3|TRBV11-2|TRBD2
CASSHGTRGDTQYF
TGTGCCAGCAGCCACGGGACTAGAGGAGATACGCAGTATTTT
>-|TRBJ2-3|TRBV10-1|-
CASSEYGSSTDTQYF
TGCGCCAGCAGTGAGTATGGGTCTAGCACAGATACGCAGTATTTT
>-|TRBJ1-3|TRBV9|-
CASSVTDSGNTIYF
TGTGCCAGCAGCGTTACGGACTCTGGAAACACCATATATTTT
>-|TRBJ2-7|TRBV4-3|TRBD1
CASSPSTGGQGGEQYF
TGCGCCAGCAGCCCGAGCACAGGGGGCCAAGGGGGCGAGCAGTACTTC
>few|TRBJ1-6|TRBV7-2|TRBD1
CASSLVGKRTGGGSPLHF
TGTGCCAGCAGCTTAGTCGGTAAAAGGACAGGGGGGGGATCACCCCTCCACTTT
>-|TRBJ2-7|TRBV10-3|TRBD2
CAISKTRGLAAYEQYF
TGTGCCATCAGTAAAACCCGGGGACTAGCGGCGTACGAGCAGTACTTC
>-|TRBJ2-3|TRBV5-6|TRBD2
CASSLVLAGVTDTQYF
TGTGCCAGCAGCTTGGTCCTAGCGGGGGTTACAGATACGCAGTATTTT
>once|TRBJ2-5|TRBV4-3|TRBD1
CASSLNRGTETQYF
TGCGCCAGCAGCCTAAACAGGGGAACAGAGACCCAGTACTTC
>-|TRBJ1-1|TRBV10-3|-
CAIRGPDPVGNTEAFF
TGTGCCATCAGGGGGCCAGATCCAGTCGGGAACACTGAAGCTTTCTTT
>few|TRBJ1-1|TRBV5-1|-
CASSLEGLMNTEAFF
TGCGCCAGCAGCTTGGAGGGCCTTATGAACACTGAAGCTTTCTTT
>-|TRBJ1-3|TRBV11-2|-
CASSLGSSGNTIYF
TGTGCCAGCAGCTTAGGAAGCTCTGGAAACACCATATATTTT
>-|TRBJ2-7|TRBV5-1|TRBD2
CASSLAASGPWAEQYF
TGCGCCAGCAGCTTGGCCGCTAGCGGTCCCTGGGCCGAGCAGTACTTC
>few|TRBJ2-3|TRBV6-5|-
CASSYGGSSDTQYF
TGTGCCAGCAGTTATGGGGGTAGCTCAGATACGCAGTATTTT
>-|TRBJ2-5|TRBV5-1|-
CASSLGPQETQYF
TGCGCCAGCAGCTTGGGCCCCCAAGAGACCCAGTACTTC
>-|TRBJ2-7|TRBV19|TRBD1
CASTATGEIYEQYF
TGTGCCAGTACTGCGACAGGGGAAATTTACGAGCAGTACTTC
>once|TRBJ1-5|TRBV6-4|-
CASSDQLNQPQHF
TGTGCCAGCAGTGACCAGCTCAATCAGCCCCAGCATTTT
>-|TRBJ2-2|TRBV4-2|-
CASSQQLRGHTGELFF
TGTGCCAGCAGCCAGCAACTTAGAGGGCACACCGGGGAGCTGTTTTTT
>-|TRBJ1-6|TRBV19|TRBD1
CASKDDRGRGSPLHF
TGTGCCAGTAAGGACGACAGGGGTAGGGGGTCACCCCTCCACTTT
>-|TRBJ1-4|TRBV19|-
CASSTTEQGEKLFF
TGTGCCAGTAGTACAACAGAACAAGGTGAAAAACTGTTTTTT
>-|TRBJ1-6|TRBV28|TRBD1
CATFPLTGVNSPLHF
TGTGCCACCTTCCCCCTAACAGGGGTCAATTCACCCCTCCACTTT